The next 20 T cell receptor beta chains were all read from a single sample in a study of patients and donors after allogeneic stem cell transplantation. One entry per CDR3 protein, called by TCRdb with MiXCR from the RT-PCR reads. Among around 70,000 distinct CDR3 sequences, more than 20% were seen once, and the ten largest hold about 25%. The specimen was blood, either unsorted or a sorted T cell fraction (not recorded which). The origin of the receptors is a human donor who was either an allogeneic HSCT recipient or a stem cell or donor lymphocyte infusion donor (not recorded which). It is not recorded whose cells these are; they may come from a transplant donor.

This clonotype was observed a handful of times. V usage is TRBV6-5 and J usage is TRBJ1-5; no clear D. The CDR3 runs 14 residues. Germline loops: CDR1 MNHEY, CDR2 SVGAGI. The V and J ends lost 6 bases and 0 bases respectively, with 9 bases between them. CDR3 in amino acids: CASRPSYSNQPQHF. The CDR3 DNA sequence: TGTGCCAGCAGACCCAGCTATAGCAATCAGCCCCAGCATTTT.

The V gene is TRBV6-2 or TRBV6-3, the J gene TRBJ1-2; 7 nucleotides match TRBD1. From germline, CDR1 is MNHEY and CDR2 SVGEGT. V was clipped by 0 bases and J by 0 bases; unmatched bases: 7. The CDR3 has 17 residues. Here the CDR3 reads CASSYSADRESNYGYTF. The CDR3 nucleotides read TGTGCCAGCAGTTACTCAGCCGACAGGGAGTCTAACTATGGCTACACCTTC.

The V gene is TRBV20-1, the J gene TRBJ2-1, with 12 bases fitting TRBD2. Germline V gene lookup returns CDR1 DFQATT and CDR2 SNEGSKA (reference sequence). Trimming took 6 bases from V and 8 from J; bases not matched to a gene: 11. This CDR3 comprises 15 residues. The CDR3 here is CSASLLAGGPDEQFF. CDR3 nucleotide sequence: TGCAGTGCATCACTTCTAGCGGGAGGGCCGGATGAGCAGTTCTTC.

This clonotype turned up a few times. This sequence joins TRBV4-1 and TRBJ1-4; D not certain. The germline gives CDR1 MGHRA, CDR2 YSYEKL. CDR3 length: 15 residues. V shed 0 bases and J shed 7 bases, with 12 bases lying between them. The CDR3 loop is CASSQEGGYGEKLFF. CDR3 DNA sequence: TGCGCCAGCAGCCAAGAGGGTGGATACGGTGAAAAACTGTTTTTT.

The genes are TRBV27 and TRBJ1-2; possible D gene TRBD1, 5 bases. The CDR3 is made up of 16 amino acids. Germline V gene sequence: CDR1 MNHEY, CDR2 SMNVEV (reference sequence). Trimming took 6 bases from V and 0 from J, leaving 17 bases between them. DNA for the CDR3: TGTGCCAGCAGCAGGGCTCTTTTCACGGCTAACTATGGCTACACCTTC. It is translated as CASSRALFTANYGYTF.

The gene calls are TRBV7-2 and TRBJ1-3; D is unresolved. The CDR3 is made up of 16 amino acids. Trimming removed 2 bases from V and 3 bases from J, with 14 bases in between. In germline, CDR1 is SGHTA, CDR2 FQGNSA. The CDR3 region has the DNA TGTGCCAGCAGCTTATTTAGAGGCGTGTTTGGAAACACCATATATTTT. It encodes CASSLFRGVFGNTIYF.

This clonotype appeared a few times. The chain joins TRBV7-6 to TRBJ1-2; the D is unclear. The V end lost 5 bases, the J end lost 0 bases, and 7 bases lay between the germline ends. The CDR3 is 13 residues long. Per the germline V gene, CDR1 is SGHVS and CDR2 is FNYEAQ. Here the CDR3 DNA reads TGTGCCAGCAGCGTACTCCCTAACTATGGCTACACCTTC. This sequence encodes CASSVLPNYGYTF. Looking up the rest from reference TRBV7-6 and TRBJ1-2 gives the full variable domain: GAGVSQSPRYKVTKRGQDVALRCDPISGHVSLYWYRQALGQGPEFLTYFNYEAQQDKSGLPNDRFSAERPEGSISTLTIQRTEQRDSAMYRCASSVLPNYGYTFGSGTRLTVV.

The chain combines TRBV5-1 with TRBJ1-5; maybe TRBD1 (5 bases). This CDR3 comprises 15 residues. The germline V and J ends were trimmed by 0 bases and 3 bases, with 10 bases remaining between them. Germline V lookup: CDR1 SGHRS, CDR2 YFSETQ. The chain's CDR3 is CASSLGGRYNQPQHF. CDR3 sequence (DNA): TGCGCCAGCAGCTTGGGGGGCAGGTACAATCAGCCCCAGCATTTT.

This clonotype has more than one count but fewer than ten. The CDR3 DNA sequence: TGCAGTGCTAGCCGGAGGGGGCAGGGATCTGAAAAACTGTTTTTT. Translation: CSASRRGQGSEKLFF. The chain uses TRBV20-1 and TRBJ1-4; TRBD1 aligns across 7 bases. The V gene's germline CDR1 is DFQATT and CDR2 SNEGSKA (reference sequence). J lost 7 bases, V lost 3 bases, and 11 bases had no gene match. The CDR3 length is 15 residues.

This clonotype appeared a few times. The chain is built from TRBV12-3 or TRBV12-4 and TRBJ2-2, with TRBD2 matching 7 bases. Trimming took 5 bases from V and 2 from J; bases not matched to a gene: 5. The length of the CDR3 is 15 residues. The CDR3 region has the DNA TGTGCCAGCAGTCCCAGCGGGGCTAACACCGGGGAGCTGTTTTTT. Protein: CASSPSGANTGELFF.

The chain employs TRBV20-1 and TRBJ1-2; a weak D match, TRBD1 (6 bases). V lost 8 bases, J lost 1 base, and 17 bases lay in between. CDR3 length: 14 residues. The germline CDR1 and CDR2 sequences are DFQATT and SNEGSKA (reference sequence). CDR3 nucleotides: TGCAGTACTGGAGGGGACATCTATAACTATGGCTACACCTTC. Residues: CSTGGDIYNYGYTF.

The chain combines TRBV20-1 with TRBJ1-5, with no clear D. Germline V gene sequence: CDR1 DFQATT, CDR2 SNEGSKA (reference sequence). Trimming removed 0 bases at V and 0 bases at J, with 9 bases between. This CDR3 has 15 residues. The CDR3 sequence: CSARDVRDSNQPQHF. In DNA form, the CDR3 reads TGCAGTGCTAGAGATGTACGAGATAGCAATCAGCCCCAGCATTTT.

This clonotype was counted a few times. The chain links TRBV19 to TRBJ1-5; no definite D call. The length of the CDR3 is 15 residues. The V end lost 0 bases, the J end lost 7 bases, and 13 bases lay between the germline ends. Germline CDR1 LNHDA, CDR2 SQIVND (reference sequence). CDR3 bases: TGTGCCAGTAGTATAGAAGGAAAGGGCGGACAGCCCCAGCATTTT. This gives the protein CASSIEGKGGQPQHF. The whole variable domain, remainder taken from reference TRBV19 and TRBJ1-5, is DGGITQSPKYLFRKEGQNVTLSCEQNLNHDAMYWYRQDPGQGLRLIYYSQIVNDFQKGDIAEGYSVSREKKESFPLTVTSAQKNPTAFYLCASSIEGKGGQPQHFGDGTRLSIL.

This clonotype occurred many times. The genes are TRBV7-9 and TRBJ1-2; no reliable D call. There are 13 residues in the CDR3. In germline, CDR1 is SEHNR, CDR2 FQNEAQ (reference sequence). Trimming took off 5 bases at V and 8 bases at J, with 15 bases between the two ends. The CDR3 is CASSPSGVEGYTF. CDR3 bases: TGTGCCAGCAGCCCCTCTGGGGTCGAAGGCTACACCTTC.

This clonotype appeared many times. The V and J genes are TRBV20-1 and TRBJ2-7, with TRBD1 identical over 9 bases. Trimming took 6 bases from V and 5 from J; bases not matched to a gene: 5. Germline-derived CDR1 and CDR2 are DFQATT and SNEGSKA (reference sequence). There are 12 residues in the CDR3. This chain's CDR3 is CSAPGQGDEQYF. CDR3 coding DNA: TGCAGTGCACCGGGACAGGGTGACGAGCAGTACTTC.

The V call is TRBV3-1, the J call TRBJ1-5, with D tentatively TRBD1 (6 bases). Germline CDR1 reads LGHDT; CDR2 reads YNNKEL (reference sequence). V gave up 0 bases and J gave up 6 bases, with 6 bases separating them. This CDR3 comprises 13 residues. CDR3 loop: CASSQDRGQPQHF. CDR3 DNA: TGTGCCAGCAGCCAAGACAGGGGTCAGCCCCAGCATTTT.

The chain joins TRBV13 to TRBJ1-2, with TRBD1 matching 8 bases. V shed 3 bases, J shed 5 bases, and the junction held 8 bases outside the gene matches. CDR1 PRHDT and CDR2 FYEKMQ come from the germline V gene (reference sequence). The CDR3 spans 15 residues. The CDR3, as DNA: TGTGCCAGCAGCTTCCCCGGACAGGGATGGTATGGCTACACCTTC. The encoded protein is CASSFPGQGWYGYTF.

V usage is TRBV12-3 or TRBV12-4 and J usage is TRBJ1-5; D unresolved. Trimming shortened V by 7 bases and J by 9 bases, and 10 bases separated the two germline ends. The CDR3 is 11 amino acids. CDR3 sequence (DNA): TGTGCCAGCACCGACGGCGTGCCCCAGCATTTT. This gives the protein CASTDGVPQHF.

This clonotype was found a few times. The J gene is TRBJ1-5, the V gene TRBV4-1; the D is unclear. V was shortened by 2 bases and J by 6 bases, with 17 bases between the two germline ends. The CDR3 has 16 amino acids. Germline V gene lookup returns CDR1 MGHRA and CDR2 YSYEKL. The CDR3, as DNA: TGCGCCAGCAGCCAAACCGGGTCCCTTGTAGGTCAGCCCCAGCATTTT. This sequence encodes CASSQTGSLVGQPQHF.

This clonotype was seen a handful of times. CDR3 nucleotide sequence: TGCAGCGTTGAAGATCCCAGGGACAGGGGTCTGGCGGCTTTCTTT. Translated: CSVEDPRDRGLAAFF. The V gene is TRBV29-1, the J gene TRBJ1-1, with 10 bases identical to TRBD1. Trimming cost V 0 bases and J 11 bases; bases outside gene matches: 12. This CDR3 is 15 amino acids long. Germline lookup yields CDR1 SQVTM and CDR2 ANQGSEA.